A selection of T cell receptor beta chains follows, all from one sample in a study of blood T cells in healthy people across ages. From the 5' RACE reads, TCRdb called clonotypes with MiXCR, one entry per CDR3 protein. The sample yields around 2 million distinct CDR3 sequences, around 42% seen once. Source material: blood. These receptors were collected from a human donor in good health. Both conserved end residues are part of each CDR3. D genes are given only for firm matches. Only some rows state a clone size, as once, few, many or a class for expanded clones.

cdr3_nt: TGTGCCACCAGTGATTTTTCGAGGGGGGGCCGGGATGAGCAGTTCTTC
cdr3_aa: CATSDFSRGGRDEQFF
j_call: TRBJ2-1
d_call: NA
clone_size: NA
v_call: TRBV24-1

cdr3_nt: TGTGCCAGCAGTTACTCTCCCTCGGATACGCAGTATTTT
cdr3_aa: CASSYSPSDTQYF
j_call: TRBJ2-3
d_call: NA
clone_size: NA
v_call: TRBV6-5

cdr3_nt: TGTGCCAGCAGCTTGTTCTTTTTGGGATCTGGGGCCAATGTCCTGACTTTC
cdr3_aa: CASSLFFLGSGANVLTF
j_call: TRBJ2-6
d_call: NA
clone_size: NA
v_call: TRBV5-6

cdr3_nt: TGCGCCAGCAGCCTCCTCGGGACTAGCGGGGGGACCTACAATGAGCAGTTCTTC
cdr3_aa: CASSLLGTSGGTYNEQFF
j_call: TRBJ2-1
d_call: TRBD2
clone_size: few
v_call: TRBV4-1

cdr3_nt: TGTGCTAGTGGTTTGTGGGGAATGAACACTGAAGCTTTCTTT
cdr3_aa: CASGLWGMNTEAFF
j_call: TRBJ1-1
d_call: NA
clone_size: NA
v_call: TRBV12-5

cdr3_nt: TGTGCCAGCAGTCTCCCGACAGGCCTCTCCTACGAGCAGTACTTC
cdr3_aa: CASSLPTGLSYEQYF
j_call: TRBJ2-7
d_call: NA
clone_size: few
v_call: TRBV28

cdr3_nt: TGTGCCAGCAGCTTAGCGTCGGCAGATCTTCATGGCTACACCTTC
cdr3_aa: CASSLASADLHGYTF
j_call: TRBJ1-2
d_call: NA
clone_size: NA
v_call: TRBV7-2

cdr3_nt: TGTGCCAGCAGTTTAAGCCCACGCAGGCCCGACTATGGCTACACCTTC
cdr3_aa: CASSLSPRRPDYGYTF
j_call: TRBJ1-2
d_call: NA
clone_size: NA
v_call: TRBV28

cdr3_nt: TGTGCCAGCAGTGACTGGCCTACTAGCGGGGGAAATGAGCAGTTCTTC
cdr3_aa: CASSDWPTSGGNEQFF
j_call: TRBJ2-1
d_call: TRBD2
clone_size: NA
v_call: TRBV6-1

cdr3_nt: TGTGCCAGCAGTCCGGCGGGGCAGGCTTACTATGGCTACACCTTC
cdr3_aa: CASSPAGQAYYGYTF
j_call: TRBJ1-2
d_call: NA
clone_size: few
v_call: TRBV12-3/TRBV12-4

cdr3_nt: TGTGCCAGCAGTTTAGGGATGGGGTTGATGGACGAGCAGTACTTC
cdr3_aa: CASSLGMGLMDEQYF
j_call: TRBJ2-7
d_call: NA
clone_size: few
v_call: TRBV27

cdr3_nt: TGCAGTGCTAGAGATAAAGGAGCGAACACTGAAGCTTTCTTT
cdr3_aa: CSARDKGANTEAFF
j_call: TRBJ1-1
d_call: NA
clone_size: NA
v_call: TRBV20-1

cdr3_nt: TGTGCCAGCAGCTCTAGGACAGGCGAATATAAGCAGTTCTTC
cdr3_aa: CASSSRTGEYKQFF
j_call: TRBJ2-1
d_call: TRBD1
clone_size: few
v_call: TRBV5-5

cdr3_nt: TGTGCCAGCGCCCTAAACGACGAGCAGTACTTC
cdr3_aa: CASALNDEQYF
j_call: TRBJ2-7
d_call: NA
clone_size: few
v_call: TRBV5-5

cdr3_nt: TGCAGCGTTGAAGCCGCTGCAGGGGGCTATACCGGGGAGCTGTTTTTT
cdr3_aa: CSVEAAAGGYTGELFF
j_call: TRBJ2-2
d_call: TRBD1
clone_size: NA
v_call: TRBV29-1

cdr3_nt: TGTGCCGGCAGCCCCAAAAGGACAGGGCCTCAAGAGACCCAGTACTTC
cdr3_aa: CAGSPKRTGPQETQYF
j_call: TRBJ2-5
d_call: TRBD1
clone_size: NA
v_call: TRBV7-8

cdr3_nt: TGCAGCGTTGCCGTGACAGGGCAGGGAGAGCAGTACTTC
cdr3_aa: CSVAVTGQGEQYF
j_call: TRBJ2-5
d_call: TRBD1
clone_size: few
v_call: TRBV29-1

cdr3_nt: TGCGCCAACAGCCAAGATCCGGCGGGGGAGGAGTTCGGGGCCAACGTCCTGACTTTC
cdr3_aa: CANSQDPAGEEFGANVLTF
j_call: TRBJ2-6
d_call: TRBD2
clone_size: NA
v_call: TRBV4-3

cdr3_nt: TGTGCCAGCAGTCGACCGGGACAGGGAACCTACGAGCAGTACTTC
cdr3_aa: CASSRPGQGTYEQYF
j_call: TRBJ2-7
d_call: TRBD1
clone_size: many
v_call: TRBV12-3/TRBV12-4

cdr3_nt: TGCAGCGTTGAAGGGATTTCCAATGAGCAGTACTTC
cdr3_aa: CSVEGISNEQYF
j_call: TRBJ2-7
d_call: NA
clone_size: NA
v_call: TRBV29-1

cdr3_nt: TGTGCCAGCAGTTTACCTCAGGCGGGGTTTGGCACAGATACGCAGTATTTT
cdr3_aa: CASSLPQAGFGTDTQYF
j_call: TRBJ2-3
d_call: NA
clone_size: NA
v_call: TRBV28

cdr3_nt: TGCAGTGCTAGAGATCACGGGGCGGGAACTGAAGCTTTCTTT
cdr3_aa: CSARDHGAGTEAFF
j_call: TRBJ1-1
d_call: NA
clone_size: NA
v_call: TRBV20-1

cdr3_nt: TGTGCCATCAGGGAGGCAGTGGTGGCCACCCAGTACTTC
cdr3_aa: CAIREAVVATQYF
j_call: TRBJ2-5
d_call: NA
clone_size: few
v_call: TRBV10-3

cdr3_nt: TGCAGTGCTAGAGATCCAGGTCGTAATTCACCCCTCCACTTT
cdr3_aa: CSARDPGRNSPLHF
j_call: TRBJ1-6
d_call: NA
clone_size: NA
v_call: TRBV20-1

cdr3_nt: TGCAGTGCTGGGACTAGCGGGGGGCGAGGTTGGGATGAGCAGTTCTTC
cdr3_aa: CSAGTSGGRGWDEQFF
j_call: TRBJ2-1
d_call: TRBD2
clone_size: NA
v_call: TRBV20-1

cdr3_nt: TGTGCCAGCAGTTCAGGGTTCTCCGGGGAGCTGTTTTTT
cdr3_aa: CASSSGFSGELFF
j_call: TRBJ2-2
d_call: NA
clone_size: few
v_call: TRBV12-3/TRBV12-4

cdr3_nt: TGCAGTGCTAGAGACGTCGGGGGCCCCTCCACCCTCACAGGTACGCAGTATTTT
cdr3_aa: CSARDVGGPSTLTGTQYF
j_call: TRBJ2-3
d_call: NA
clone_size: NA
v_call: TRBV20-1

cdr3_nt: TGCGCCAGCAGCTTACAGACAGGCCATGGCTACACCTTC
cdr3_aa: CASSLQTGHGYTF
j_call: TRBJ1-2
d_call: NA
clone_size: NA
v_call: TRBV5-1

cdr3_nt: TGTGCCAGCTCACCACCCACTAGCGGGGGCCGACAAGAGACCCAGTACTTC
cdr3_aa: CASSPPTSGGRQETQYF
j_call: TRBJ2-5
d_call: TRBD2
clone_size: NA
v_call: TRBV18

cdr3_nt: TGCGCCAGCAGCCAAGATCGTGGCGGGGGCCCCTTTCCCGAGCAGTTCTTC
cdr3_aa: CASSQDRGGGPFPEQFF
j_call: TRBJ2-1
d_call: NA
clone_size: NA
v_call: TRBV4-3

cdr3_nt: TGCGCCAGCAGCCAAGGAGCGGGGGGTGGAGAGACCCAGTACTTC
cdr3_aa: CASSQGAGGGETQYF
j_call: TRBJ2-5
d_call: TRBD2
clone_size: NA
v_call: TRBV4-1

cdr3_nt: TGCGCCAGCAGCTTTGGACAGGGTACGGGTGGCTACACCTTC
cdr3_aa: CASSFGQGTGGYTF
j_call: TRBJ1-2
d_call: TRBD1
clone_size: few
v_call: TRBV5-1

cdr3_nt: TGTGCCACCAGCAAACAGTGCAATGAGCAGTTCTTC
cdr3_aa: CATSKQCNEQFF
j_call: TRBJ2-1
d_call: NA
clone_size: NA
v_call: TRBV15

cdr3_nt: TGCAGTGCCCCCGGTAGCGGGGGGTGGGATGAGCAGTTCTTC
cdr3_aa: CSAPGSGGWDEQFF
j_call: TRBJ2-1
d_call: TRBD2
clone_size: NA
v_call: TRBV20-1

cdr3_nt: TGCAGCGTTGAAACGGGGGCCTACAATGAGCAGTTCTTC
cdr3_aa: CSVETGAYNEQFF
j_call: TRBJ2-1
d_call: NA
clone_size: NA
v_call: TRBV29-1

cdr3_nt: TGTGCCATCAGGGACCTAGGGGATGAGCAGTTCTTC
cdr3_aa: CAIRDLGDEQFF
j_call: TRBJ2-1
d_call: NA
clone_size: many
v_call: TRBV10-3

cdr3_nt: TGTGCCGGCAGATCGACAGGGGAAGGCTACGAGCAGTACTTC
cdr3_aa: CAGRSTGEGYEQYF
j_call: TRBJ2-7
d_call: TRBD1
clone_size: NA
v_call: TRBV6-5

cdr3_nt: TGTGCCAGCAGCCCGCGGGACAGGGACGGTGAACTGTTTTTT
cdr3_aa: CASSPRDRDGELFF
j_call: TRBJ1-4
d_call: TRBD1
clone_size: few
v_call: TRBV12-3/TRBV12-4

cdr3_nt: TGTGCCAGCAGCGGCAGCGGGAGGAGGGGCGAGCAGTACTTC
cdr3_aa: CASSGSGRRGEQYF
j_call: TRBJ2-7
d_call: TRBD2
clone_size: NA
v_call: TRBV9

cdr3_nt: TGTGCCAGCAGCCCCCCAGGGGGCGGTGAGCCCCAGCATTTT
cdr3_aa: CASSPPGGGEPQHF
j_call: TRBJ1-5
d_call: TRBD1
clone_size: NA
v_call: TRBV2

cdr3_nt: TGCAGTGCTAGAAGACGGAACACCGGGGAGCTGTTTTTT
cdr3_aa: CSARRRNTGELFF
j_call: TRBJ2-2
d_call: NA
clone_size: NA
v_call: TRBV20-1

cdr3_nt: TGTGCCAGCAGCTTAACCCTAGCGGGGGGCAACGAGCAGTACTTC
cdr3_aa: CASSLTLAGGNEQYF
j_call: TRBJ2-7
d_call: TRBD2
clone_size: few
v_call: TRBV7-9

cdr3_nt: TGTGCCAGCGAAGTTGGGCATAAGCAGTTCTTC
cdr3_aa: CASEVGHKQFF
j_call: TRBJ2-1
d_call: NA
clone_size: NA
v_call: TRBV5-5